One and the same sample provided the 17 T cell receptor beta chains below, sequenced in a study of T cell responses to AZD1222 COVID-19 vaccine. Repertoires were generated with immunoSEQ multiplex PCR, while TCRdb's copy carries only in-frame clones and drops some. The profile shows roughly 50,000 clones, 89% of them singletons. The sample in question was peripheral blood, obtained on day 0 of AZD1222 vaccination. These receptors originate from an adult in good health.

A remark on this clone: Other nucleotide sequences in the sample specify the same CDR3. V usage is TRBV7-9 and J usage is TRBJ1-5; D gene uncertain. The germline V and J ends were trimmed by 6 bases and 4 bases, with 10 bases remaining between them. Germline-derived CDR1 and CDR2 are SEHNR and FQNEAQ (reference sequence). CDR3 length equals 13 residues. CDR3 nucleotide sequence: TGTGCCAGCAGTCGGCAGGAGAATCAGCCCCAGCATTTT. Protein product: CASSRQENQPQHF.

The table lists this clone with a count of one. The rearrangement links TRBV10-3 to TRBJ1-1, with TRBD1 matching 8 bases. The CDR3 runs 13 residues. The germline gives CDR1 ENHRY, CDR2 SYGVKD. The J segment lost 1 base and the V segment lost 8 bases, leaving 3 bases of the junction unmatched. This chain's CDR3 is CAISGQGNTEAFF. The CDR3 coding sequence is TGTGCCATCTCCGGACAGGGGAACACTGAAGCTTTCTTT.

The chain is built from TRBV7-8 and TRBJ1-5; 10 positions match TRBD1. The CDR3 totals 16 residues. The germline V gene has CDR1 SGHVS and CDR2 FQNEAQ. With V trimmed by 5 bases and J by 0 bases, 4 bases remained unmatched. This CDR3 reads CASSQGTGASNQPQHF. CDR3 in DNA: TGTGCCAGCAGCCAAGGGACAGGGGCTAGCAATCAGCCCCAGCATTTT.

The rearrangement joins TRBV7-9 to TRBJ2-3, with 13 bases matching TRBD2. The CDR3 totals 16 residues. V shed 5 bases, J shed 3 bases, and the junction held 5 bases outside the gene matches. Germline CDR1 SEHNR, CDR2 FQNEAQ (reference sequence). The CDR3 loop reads CASSTTSGRWTDTQYF. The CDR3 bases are TGTGCCAGCAGCACGACTAGCGGGAGGTGGACAGATACGCAGTATTTT.

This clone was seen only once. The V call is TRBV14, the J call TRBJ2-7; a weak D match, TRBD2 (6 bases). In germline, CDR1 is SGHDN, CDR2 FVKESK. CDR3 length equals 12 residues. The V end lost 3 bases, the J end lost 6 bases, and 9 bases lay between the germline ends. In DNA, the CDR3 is TGTGCCAGCAGCCATTCGGGAGCCGAGCAGTACTTC. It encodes CASSHSGAEQYF.

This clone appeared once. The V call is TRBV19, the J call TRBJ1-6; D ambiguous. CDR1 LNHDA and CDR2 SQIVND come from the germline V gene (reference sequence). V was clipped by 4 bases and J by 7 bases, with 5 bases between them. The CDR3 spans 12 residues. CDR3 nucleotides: TGTGCCAGTAGTACAAGGAATTCACCCCTCCACTTT. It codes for CASSTRNSPLHF.

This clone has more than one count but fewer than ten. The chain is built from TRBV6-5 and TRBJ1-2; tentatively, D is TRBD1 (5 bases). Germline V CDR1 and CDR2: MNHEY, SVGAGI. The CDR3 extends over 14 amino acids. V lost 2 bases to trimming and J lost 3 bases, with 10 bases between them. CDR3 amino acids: CASSYGQGDYGYTF. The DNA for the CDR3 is TGTGCCAGCAGTTACGGCCAGGGAGACTATGGCTACACCTTC.

CDR3 DNA sequence: TGTGCCAGCAGCTACTCCGACAGGACAGATACGCAGTATTTT. It is translated as CASSYSDRTDTQYF. The chain has TRBV27 and TRBJ2-3; TRBD1 might be the D (6 bases). Deletions cut 6 bases from V and 3 bases from J, with 13 bases between. The germline V gene has CDR1 MNHEY and CDR2 SMNVEV (reference sequence). The CDR3 has 14 amino acids.

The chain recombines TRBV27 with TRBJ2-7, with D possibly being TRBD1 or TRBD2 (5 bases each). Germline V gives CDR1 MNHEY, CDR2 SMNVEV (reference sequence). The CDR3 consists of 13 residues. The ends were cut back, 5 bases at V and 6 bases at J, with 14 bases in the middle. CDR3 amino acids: CASSPTLGAEQYF. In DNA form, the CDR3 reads TGTGCCAGCAGTCCAACCCTCGGGGCCGAGCAGTACTTC.

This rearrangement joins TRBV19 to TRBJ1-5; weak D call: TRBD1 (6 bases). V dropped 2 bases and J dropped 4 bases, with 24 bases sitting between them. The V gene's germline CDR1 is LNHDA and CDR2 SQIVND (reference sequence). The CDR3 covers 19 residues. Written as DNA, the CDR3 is TGTGCCAGTAGTATATTTCCACAGGGCTCGTCTGTTAGAAATCAGCCCCAGCATTTT. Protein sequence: CASSIFPQGSSVRNQPQHF.

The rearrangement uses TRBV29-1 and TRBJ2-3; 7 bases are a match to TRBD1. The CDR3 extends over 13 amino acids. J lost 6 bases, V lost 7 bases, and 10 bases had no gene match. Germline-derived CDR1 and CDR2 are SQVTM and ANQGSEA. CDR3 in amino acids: CSATTGSVDTQYF. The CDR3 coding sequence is TGCAGCGCTACGACAGGGTCGGTGGATACGCAGTATTTT.

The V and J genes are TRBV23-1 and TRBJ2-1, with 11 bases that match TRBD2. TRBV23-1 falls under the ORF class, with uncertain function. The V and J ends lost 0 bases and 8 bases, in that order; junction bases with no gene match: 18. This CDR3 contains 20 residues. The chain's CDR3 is CASSQSIRCLLAGVLDEQFF. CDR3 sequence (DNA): TGCGCCAGCAGTCAATCGATTCGGTGTCTACTAGCGGGAGTATTGGATGAGCAGTTCTTC.

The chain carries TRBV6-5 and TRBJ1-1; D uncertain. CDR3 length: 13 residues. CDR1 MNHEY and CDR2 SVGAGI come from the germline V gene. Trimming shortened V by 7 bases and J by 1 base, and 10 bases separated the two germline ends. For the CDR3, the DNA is TGTGCCAGCACCCTTGAGGAGAACACTGAAGCTTTCTTT. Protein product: CASTLEENTEAFF.

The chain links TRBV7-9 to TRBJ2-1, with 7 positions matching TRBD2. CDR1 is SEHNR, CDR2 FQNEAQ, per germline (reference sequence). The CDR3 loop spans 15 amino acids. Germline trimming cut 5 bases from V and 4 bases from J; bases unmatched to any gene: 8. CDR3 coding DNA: TGTGCCAGCAGCCCAGCGGGAAGAATATACAATGAGCAGTTCTTC. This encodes CASSPAGRIYNEQFF.

CDR3 coding DNA: TGCGCCAGCAGCAGAAGGACAGGAGACTATGGCTACACCTTC. Translated, it gives CASSRRTGDYGYTF. V is TRBV5-1 and J is TRBJ1-2; TRBD1 matches 7 bases. Germline V gene lookup returns CDR1 SGHRS and CDR2 YFSETQ. This CDR3 has 14 amino acids. The junction had 6 bases not matched to a gene; V was cut back by 4 bases and J by 3 bases.

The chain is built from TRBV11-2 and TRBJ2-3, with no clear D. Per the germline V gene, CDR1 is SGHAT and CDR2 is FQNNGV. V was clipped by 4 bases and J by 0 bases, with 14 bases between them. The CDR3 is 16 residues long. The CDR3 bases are TGTGCCAGCAGCTCCACCCGGGCCTGGAGCACAGATACGCAGTATTTT. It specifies CASSSTRAWSTDTQYF.

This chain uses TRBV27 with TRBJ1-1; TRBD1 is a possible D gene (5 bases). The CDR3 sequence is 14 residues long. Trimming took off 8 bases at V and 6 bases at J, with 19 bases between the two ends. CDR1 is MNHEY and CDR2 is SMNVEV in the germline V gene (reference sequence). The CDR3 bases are TGTGCCAGCCACCCTCCGGGGCATGGGGCTGAAGCTTTCTTT. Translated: CASHPPGHGAEAFF.